This T cell receptor (beta chain) came from a study of T cells in Graves' hyperthyroidism and ophthalmopathy. As for the study in general: Initial diagnosis, before any treatment, was when peripheral blood was collected.

The investigators amplified TCR beta CDR3 regions from RNA transcripts. HTBI primers drove first-round RT-PCR of the TCR CDR3. Each CDR3 protein is one row after TCRdb ran MiXCR on the multiplex PCR reads. Counted here are about 680,000 distinct CDR3 sequences, around 40% occurring once; the ten biggest clones make up less than 40%. The germline CDR1 and CDR2 sequences are DFQATT and SNEGSKA (reference sequence). Trimming removed 5 bases from V and 6 bases from J; junction bases left unmatched: 6. CDR3 length equals 13 residues. Study conclusions and caveats: Ophthalmopathy cases were set apart from stable hyperthyroidism by a 13 V-J model.

Across 18 months, stable Graves' hyperthyroidism was marked by no progression to ophthalmopathy. PBMCs were sourced from more than 9 ml fresh peripheral blood. About this clonotype itself: Its specificity is not known.

The chain employs TRBV20-1 and TRBJ2-3; 9 positions match TRBD2. The sequence derives from a woman between 35 and 50 years old with Graves' hyperthyroidism. Sequencing was performed on blood. As DNA, the CDR3 is TGCAGTGCTGTTAGCGGGAGTAGGGATACGCAGTATTTT. This translates into CSAVSGSRDTQYF.